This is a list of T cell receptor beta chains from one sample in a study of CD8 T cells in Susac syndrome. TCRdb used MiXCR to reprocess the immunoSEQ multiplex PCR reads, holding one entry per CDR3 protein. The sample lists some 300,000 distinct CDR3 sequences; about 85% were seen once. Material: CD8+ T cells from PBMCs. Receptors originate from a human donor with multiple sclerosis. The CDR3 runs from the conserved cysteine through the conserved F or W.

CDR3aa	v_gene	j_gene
CASSLNPLFRAQETQYF	TRBV5-5	TRBJ2-5
CAISEQGQRDEQFF	TRBV10-3	TRBJ2-1
CASSLVEGLGTEAFF	TRBV7-9	TRBJ1-1
CASSEGGGNTEAFF	TRBV6-1	TRBJ1-1
CASSLFGVGYEQYF	TRBV5-1	TRBJ2-7
CASSLTNLAKNIQYF	TRBV7-2	TRBJ2-4
CASSVDSHKNIQYF	TRBV9	TRBJ2-4
CASMRERFETQYF	TRBV7-9	TRBJ2-5
CASSEAGTGSYEQYF	TRBV2	TRBJ2-7
CAISGGESNQPQHF	TRBV10-3	TRBJ1-5
CASSFGTGANSPLHF	TRBV27	TRBJ1-6
CASSLVGGRKNTEAFF	TRBV11-2	TRBJ1-1
CASTIGQVYNSPLHF	TRBV27	TRBJ1-6
CASSLSASVRYEQYF	TRBV28	TRBJ2-7
CASSPLKGRSSGRVNEQFF	TRBV3-1	TRBJ2-1
CASSLSGRPEQYF	TRBV5-1	TRBJ2-7
CASSNRDRAGNTIYF	TRBV12-3/TRBV12-4	TRBJ1-3
CASSDISPGRIYEQYF	TRBV28	TRBJ2-7
CASSPGSGAGGPYNEQFF	TRBV5-6	TRBJ2-1
CASSLRGDQGWEQYF	TRBV5-5	TRBJ2-7